The 8 T cell receptor beta chains below were found in one sample sequenced in a study of blood T cell repertoires in COVID-19. TCRdb's copy holds only in-frame clones and misses some; the assay was immunoSEQ multiplex PCR. In the table there are approximately 70,000 clones, 75% to 80% of which are singletons. Sequenced: peripheral blood. Receptors originate from a woman aged 60-70 years with acute or convalescent COVID-19.

This clone was recorded only once. The chain is built from TRBV10-3 and TRBJ1-6; 9 nucleotides line up with TRBD1. The germline V gene encodes CDR1 ENHRY and CDR2 SYGVKD. There are 13 residues in the CDR3. Losses at the gene ends were 10 bases for V and 10 bases for J; bases not matched to a gene: 8. The CDR3 spells CATGTGMGSPLHF. The CDR3, as DNA: TGTGCCACCGGGACAGGGATGGGGTCACCCCTCCACTTT.

The rearrangement joins TRBV4-2 to TRBJ1-3; 8 bases map to TRBD1. CDR1 is LGHNA, CDR2 YNFKEQ, per germline. This CDR3 is 15 amino acids long. The V segment lost 6 bases and the J segment 9 bases; nucleotides outside the gene matches: 13. CDR3 residues: CASRPNRGGVGTIYF. The CDR3 DNA follows: TGTGCCAGCAGACCCAACAGGGGGGGAGTAGGCACCATATATTTT.

The chain joins TRBV25-1 to TRBJ1-1; a weak D match, TRBD1 (5 bases). There are 16 residues in the CDR3. Germline-derived CDR1 and CDR2 are MGHDK and SYGVNS. V was clipped by 5 bases and J by 2 bases, with 18 bases between them. The CDR3 DNA follows: TGTGCCAGCAGTCGGGGGACGGATATGGTAAACACTGAAGCTTTCTTT. Translating it yields CASSRGTDMVNTEAFF. Full variable domain (rest looked up from reference TRBV25-1 and TRBJ1-1): EADIYQTPRYLVIGTGKKITLECSQTMGHDKMYWYQQDPGMELHLIHYSYGVNSTEKGDLSSESTVSRIRTEHFPLTLESARPSHTSQYLCASSRGTDMVNTEAFFGQGTRLTVV.

The rearrangement links TRBV5-1 to TRBJ1-2; 9 bases are a match to TRBD1. Germline V gives CDR1 SGHRS, CDR2 YFSETQ. The CDR3 contains 15 residues. V was pared by 4 bases and J by 6 bases, with 10 bases of the junction left unmatched. CDR3 in amino acids: CASSRNPGQGDGYTF. The CDR3 nucleotides are TGCGCCAGCAGCCGCAATCCGGGACAGGGTGATGGCTACACCTTC. Complete variable domain (other parts from reference TRBV5-1 and TRBJ1-2): KAGVTQTPRYLIKTRGQQVTLSCSPISGHRSVSWYQQTPGQGLQFLFEYFSETQRNKGNFPGRFSGRQFSNSRSEMNVSTLELGDSALYLCASSRNPGQGDGYTFGSGTRLTVV.

The J gene is TRBJ2-5, the V gene TRBV7-8; TRBD1 is a possible D gene (6 bases). The germline V and J ends were trimmed by 4 bases and 7 bases, with 13 bases remaining between them. The CDR3 is made up of 13 amino acids. Germline V gene sequence: CDR1 SGHVS, CDR2 FQNEAQ. In nucleotides, the CDR3 is TGTGCCAGCAGCTCTCGGGCCAGGGGGACCCAGTACTTC. Translated: CASSSRARGTQYF.

The rearrangement links TRBV6-6 to TRBJ1-2, with TRBD1 as a possible D gene (5 bases). The CDR3 has 12 amino acids. CDR1 and CDR2 (germline): MNHNY, SVGAGI (reference sequence). Trimming took off 7 bases at V and 4 bases at J, with 10 bases between the two ends. CDR3 in DNA: TGTGCCAGCACCCAGGGATTCTATGGCTACACCTTC. Its protein is CASTQGFYGYTF.

Only one count was recorded for this clone. The rearrangement joins TRBV18 to TRBJ2-7; 11 positions match TRBD1. The germline V gene encodes CDR1 KGHSH and CDR2 LQKENI. Trimming cost V 1 base and J 6 bases; bases outside gene matches: 2. This CDR3 has 14 amino acids. CDR3 protein: CASSPLDRGLEQYF. In DNA form, the CDR3 reads TGTGCCAGCTCACCACTGGACAGGGGGCTCGAGCAGTACTTC. The entire variable domain, with the rest obtained from reference TRBV18 and TRBJ2-7, is as follows: NAGVMQNPRHLVRRRGQEARLRCSPMKGHSHVYWYRQLPEEGLKFMVYLQKENIIDESGMPKERFSAEFPKEGPSILRIQQVVRGDSAAYFCASSPLDRGLEQYFGPGTRLTVT.

The chain recombines TRBV6-2 or TRBV6-3 with TRBJ2-3; TRBD1 agrees at 8 bases. The CDR3 spans 14 residues. Germline V gene data show CDR1 as MNHEY and CDR2 as SVGEGT. Trimming removed 5 bases from V and 5 bases from J; junction bases left unmatched: 6. The CDR3: CASSRQGSKDTQYF. The DNA of the CDR3 is TGTGCCAGCAGTCGACAGGGGAGTAAAGATACGCAGTATTTT.